This TCR beta chain comes out of a study of CD8 T cells in Susac syndrome. cDNA came from about 0.46 to 1 ug RNA primed by random hexamers. TCRdb called the immunoSEQ multiplex PCR reads again in MiXCR, with one record for every CDR3 protein. The profile shows 150,000 or so distinct CDR3 sequences, roughly 95% of them singletons. J was trimmed by 10 bases and V by 5 bases; bases with no gene match: 10. The V gene's germline CDR1 is MDHEN and CDR2 SYDVKM. The CDR3 has 14 amino acids. Sequencing was done on a sample of CD4+ T cells from PBMCs. This sequence originates from a human donor with multiple sclerosis. This sequence joins TRBV28 and TRBJ1-3, with TRBD1 identical over 8 bases. CDR3 region: CASSHPQGEETIYF. DNA of the CDR3: TGTGCCAGCAGTCACCCACAGGGGGAAGAGACCATATATTTT.